The clone carrying this T cell receptor beta chain has just a few counts. The CDR3 has 15 residues. The germline gives CDR1 SNHLY, CDR2 FYNNEI. V trimming: 6 bases; J trimming: 5 bases; junction bases outside the gene matches: 13. Patients in Seattle were enrolled during active infection, then followed longitudinally. The source of the sample is a study of blood T cell repertoires in COVID-19. At the level of the study: Spain, Italy and the United States supplied samples that represented acute and convalescent COVID-19. Sources were T cells, B-cell-depleted T cells, or PBMCs; the material itself was cDNA or gDNA.

The table came from immunoSEQ multiplex PCR; TCRdb's copy has only in-frame clones and leaves some out. Altogether about 49,000 clones are present, over 70% being singletons, with the ten largest covering 2.1%. Sequenced: peripheral blood. The source is a woman older than 75 with COVID-19, enrolled during active disease. The rearrangement links TRBV2 to TRBJ2-7; 7 bases agree with TRBD2. Here the CDR3 DNA reads TGTGCCAGCAGCTTAATCCGGGACGCGGGGGACGAGCAGTACTTC. Translated: CASSLIRDAGDEQYF. The full variable domain, completed using reference TRBV2 and TRBJ2-7, is EPEVTQTPSHQVTQMGQEVILRCVPISNHLYFYWYRQILGQKVEFLVSFYNNEISEKSEIFDDQFSVERPDGSNFTLKIRSTKLEDSAMYFCASSLIRDAGDEQYFGPGTRLTVT.